This note documents a single T cell receptor (beta chain) sequence. What it binds is unknown. Libraries were prepared by immunoSEQ multiplex PCR; TCRdb keeps only in-frame clonotypes and omits some of them. Of some 240,000 clones in the sample, about 80% were seen once. The sample is drawn from a study of Tregs in tolerant kidney transplant recipients. Study conclusions and caveats: No direct test of biological reproducibility was done here.

CDR1 MNHEY and CDR2 SMNVEV come from the germline V gene (reference sequence). The CDR3 loop spans 18 amino acids. V lost 6 bases, J lost 0 bases, and 20 bases lay in between. The TCR comes from a human donor in good health. This rearrangement joins TRBV27 to TRBJ1-4; TRBD1 is a possible D gene (5 bases). Sequenced: CD4+ T cells from blood. The CDR3 DNA reads TGTGCCAGCAGACCCAGGGCAGGGCAGACTGCAACTAATGAAAAACTGTTTTTT. Protein product: CASRPRAGQTATNEKLFF.